These 18 T cell receptor beta chains originate from one sample sequenced in a study of control samples from healthy donors and cancer patients. Profiled with immunoSEQ multiplex PCR; TCRdb holds only in-frame clones, not every one. Of 150,000 or so clones listed, over 90% are singletons. Sequencing used PBMCs. All receptors come from a man aged 55 to 70 with colorectal cancer.

The rearrangement joins TRBV4-2 to TRBJ2-7; 10 nucleotides line up with TRBD2. The V and J ends lost 4 bases and 0 bases, in that order; junction bases with no gene match: 12. This CDR3 contains 18 residues. CDR1 is LGHNA and CDR2 is YNFKEQ in the germline V gene. The CDR3 DNA reads as TGTGCCAGCAGCCTCCAGAAAGGTAGCGGGGGGAGCTCCTACGAGCAGTACTTC. It yields the protein CASSLQKGSGGSSYEQYF.

The V call is TRBV5-1, the J call TRBJ2-2; D unclear. This CDR3 is built from 13 residues. V was trimmed by 4 bases and J by 4 bases, leaving 8 bases between them. Germline CDR1 and CDR2: SGHRS and YFSETQ. CDR3 sequence reads: CASSNTGTGELFF. CDR3 coding DNA: TGCGCCAGCAGCAACACGGGCACCGGGGAGCTGTTTTTT.

The chain employs TRBV9 and TRBJ2-1, with 10 bases that match TRBD2. With V trimmed by 4 bases and J by 4 bases, 5 bases remained unmatched. The V gene's germline CDR1 is SGDLS and CDR2 YYNGEE. The CDR3 has 15 amino acids. The CDR3: CASSPTSGAYNEQFF. CDR3 nucleotides: TGTGCCAGCAGCCCAACTAGCGGGGCGTACAATGAGCAGTTCTTC.

This clone occurred once. The rearrangement uses TRBV20-1 and TRBJ2-1; TRBD2 aligns across 14 bases. Germline CDR1 is DFQATT and CDR2 is SNEGSKA (reference sequence). The ends lost 3 bases at V and 6 bases at J; junction bases unmatched: 7. This CDR3 has 16 amino acids. CDR3 coding DNA: TGCAGTGCTAGTTTGACTAGCGGGGGGGCCGCCAATGAGCAGTTCTTC. It specifies CSASLTSGGAANEQFF.

The chain joins TRBV12-5 to TRBJ2-2; D remains unclear. Germline V gene sequence: CDR1 LGHNT, CDR2 FRNRAP. The ends were cut back, 4 bases at V and 0 bases at J, with 6 bases in the middle. This CDR3 region has 14 residues. The CDR3 coding sequence is TGTGCTAGTGGTTCAGGAGCGAACACCGGGGAGCTGTTTTTT. It is translated as CASGSGANTGELFF.

This rearrangement joins TRBV12-3 or TRBV12-4 to TRBJ1-1; D remains unclear. The CDR3 has 12 amino acids. The V gene lost 6 bases and the J gene lost 4 bases, with 9 bases spanning the gap. The CDR3, as DNA: TGTGCCAGCAGCCACCAGGCCACTGAAGCTTTCTTT. It yields the protein CASSHQATEAFF.

The chain couples TRBV28 to TRBJ2-5; tentative D call: TRBD2 (6 bases). This CDR3 spans 16 amino acids. V was clipped by 4 bases and J by 5 bases, with 20 bases between them. CDR1 is MDHEN, CDR2 SYDVKM, per germline. DNA for the CDR3: TGTGCCAGCAGTTCTACCCCGGGACTCGCGTCGGAGACCCAGTACTTC. Translation gives CASSSTPGLASETQYF.

The V call is TRBV28, the J call TRBJ1-3; D possibly corresponds to TRBD1 (5 bases). Trimming removed 4 bases from V and 0 bases from J, with 13 bases in between. This CDR3 region has 16 residues. Germline CDR1 is MDHEN and CDR2 is SYDVKM. The CDR3 loop is CASSSGPEGSGNTIYF. In DNA, the CDR3 is TGTGCCAGCAGTTCAGGGCCCGAAGGCTCTGGAAACACCATATATTTT.

J is TRBJ2-3 and V is TRBV5-1, with 11 nucleotides matching TRBD2. CDR3 length: 17 amino acids. Germline lookup yields CDR1 SGHRS and CDR2 YFSETQ. V gave up 4 bases and J gave up 0 bases; unmatched junction bases: 7. The CDR3 region has the DNA TGCGCCAGCAGCCCCATGACTAGCGGGGCGAGCACAGATACGCAGTATTTT. The encoded protein is CASSPMTSGASTDTQYF.

The chain is built from TRBV28 and TRBJ2-2, with TRBD1 matching 7 bases. This CDR3 spans 16 amino acids. The junction had 10 bases not matched to a gene; V was cut back by 3 bases and J by 6 bases. Germline CDR1 reads MDHEN; CDR2 reads SYDVKM. CDR3 bases: TGTGCCAGCAGTTTTTTTAGGACAGGAGACGCCGGGGAGCTGTTTTTT. Translating gives CASSFFRTGDAGELFF.

This chain connects TRBV4-1 to TRBJ1-3; no definite D call. The CDR3 consists of 19 residues. Trimming shortened V by 1 base and J by 4 bases, and 23 bases separated the two germline ends. Per germline, CDR1 MGHRA and CDR2 YSYEKL. CDR3 nucleotide sequence: TGCGCCAGCAGCCAAGGCGTGAGCTCTATCGGGCAGGACGGAAACACCATATATTTT. This translates into CASSQGVSSIGQDGNTIYF.

V usage is TRBV7-8 and J usage is TRBJ2-1; D is unresolved. This CDR3 spans 15 amino acids. Trimming removed 5 bases at V and 0 bases at J, with 11 bases between. Germline V lookup: CDR1 SGHVS, CDR2 FQNEAQ. CDR3 in amino acids: CASSPGGLSYNEQFF. CDR3 DNA sequence: TGTGCCAGCAGCCCCGGCGGCCTCTCCTACAATGAGCAGTTCTTC.

In nucleotides, the CDR3 is TGTGCCAGCAGCCCACAGGGGCCCTATGGCTACACCTTC. This encodes CASSPQGPYGYTF. The J gene is TRBJ1-2, the V gene TRBV6-6; 7 bases line up with TRBD1. The germline V gene encodes CDR1 MNHNY and CDR2 SVGAGI (reference sequence). With 6 bases clipped from V and 4 bases from J, the junction kept 5 bases outside the gene matches. This CDR3 comprises 13 residues.

The V call is TRBV6-6, the J call TRBJ2-5, with 8 positions matching TRBD2. The trim removed 2 bases at V and 5 bases at J, leaving 7 bases unmatched. Germline assignment: CDR1 MNHNY and CDR2 SVGAGI (reference sequence). CDR3 length: 15 residues. The CDR3 DNA is TGTGCCAGCAGTTACGCGGGGGGAGGAGGGGAGACCCAGTACTTC. It encodes CASSYAGGGGETQYF.

This chain uses TRBV27 with TRBJ2-5; D gene unclear. Germline values: CDR1 MNHEY, CDR2 SMNVEV (reference sequence). The V end was cut by 5 bases, the J end by 2 bases, with 9 bases between. The CDR3 spans 13 residues. CDR3 residues: CASSEALQETQYF. In DNA, the CDR3 is TGTGCCAGCAGTGAAGCCCTACAAGAGACCCAGTACTTC.

The chain uses TRBV3-1 (or the pseudogene TRBV3-2) and TRBJ2-1; D unclear. The CDR3 has 14 amino acids. The V gene lost 1 base and the J gene lost 5 bases, with 9 bases spanning the gap. Germline V gene sequence: CDR1 LGHDT, CDR2 YNNKEL (reference sequence). The CDR3 DNA reads TGTGCCAGCAGCCAAGGCGGTACAGACAATGAGCAGTTCTTC. It translates to CASSQGGTDNEQFF.

This chain uses TRBV24-1 with TRBJ2-5; tentative D call: TRBD2 (7 bases). The CDR3 is 15 residues long. Germline CDR1 reads KGHDR; CDR2 reads SFDVKD. Deletions cut 1 base from V and 5 bases from J, with 13 bases between. The DNA for the CDR3 is TGTGCCACCAGTGATTTCACGGGGGGCTGGGAGACCCAGTACTTC. Protein: CATSDFTGGWETQYF.

The CDR3 loop is CASSPGQGQYGYTF. CDR3 bases: TGCGCCAGCAGCCCAGGACAGGGACAATATGGCTACACCTTC. The chain links TRBV5-1 to TRBJ1-2; 8 nucleotides agree with TRBD1. The CDR3 is 14 amino acids. Losses at the gene ends were 4 bases for V and 5 bases for J; bases not matched to a gene: 7. Germline CDR1 and CDR2: SGHRS and YFSETQ.